This paragraph covers one T cell receptor beta chain sequence. V lost 4 bases to trimming and J lost 2 bases, with 16 bases between them. This CDR3 spans 16 amino acids. Sequenced by immunoSEQ multiplex PCR; TCRdb stores in-frame clones only, minus some. The sample consists of some 150,000 clones, approximately 86% of them appearing once. These data are taken from a study of blood T cell repertoires in COVID-19. The sample taken for sequencing was peripheral blood. The sequence was obtained from a woman in her sixties with active or convalescent COVID-19. The chain couples TRBV23-1 to TRBJ2-3, with D possibly matching TRBD2 (7 bases). TRBV23-1 is reported as an ORF; its role is uncertain. CDR3 DNA: TGCGCCAGCAGTCCGGGGGGCGGGTTCCCCACAGATACGCAGTATTTT. Its protein product is CASSPGGGFPTDTQYF.